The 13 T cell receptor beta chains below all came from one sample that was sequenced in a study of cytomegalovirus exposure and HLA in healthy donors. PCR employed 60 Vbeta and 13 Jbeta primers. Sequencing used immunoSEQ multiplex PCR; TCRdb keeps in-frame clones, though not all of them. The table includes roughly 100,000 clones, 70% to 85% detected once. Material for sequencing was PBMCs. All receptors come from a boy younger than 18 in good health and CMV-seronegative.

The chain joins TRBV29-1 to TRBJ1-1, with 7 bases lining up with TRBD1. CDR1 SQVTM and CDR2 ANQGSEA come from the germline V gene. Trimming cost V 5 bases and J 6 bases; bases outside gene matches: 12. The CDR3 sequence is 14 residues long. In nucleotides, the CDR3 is TGCAGCGTTCGACAGGGCTTATGGACCCCTGAAGCTTTCTTT. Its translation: CSVRQGLWTPEAFF.

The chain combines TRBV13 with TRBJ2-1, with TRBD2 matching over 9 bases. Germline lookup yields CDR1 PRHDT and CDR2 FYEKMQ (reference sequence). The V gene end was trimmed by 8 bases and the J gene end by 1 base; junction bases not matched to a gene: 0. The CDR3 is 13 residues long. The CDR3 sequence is CASAGGSYNEQFF. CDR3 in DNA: TGTGCCAGCGCGGGAGGGTCCTACAATGAGCAGTTCTTC.

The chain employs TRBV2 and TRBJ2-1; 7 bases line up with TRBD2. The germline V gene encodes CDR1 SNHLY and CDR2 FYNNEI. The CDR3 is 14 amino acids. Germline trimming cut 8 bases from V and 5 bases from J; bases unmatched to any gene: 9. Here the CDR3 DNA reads TGTGCCAGCTGCTATCTAGCGGCCGACAATGAGCAGTTCTTC. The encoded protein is CASCYLAADNEQFF.

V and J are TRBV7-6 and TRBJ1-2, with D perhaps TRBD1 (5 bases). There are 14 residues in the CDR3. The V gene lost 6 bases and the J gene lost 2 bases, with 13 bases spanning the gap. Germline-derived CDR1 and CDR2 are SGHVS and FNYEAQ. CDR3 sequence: CASSSVRGNYGYTF. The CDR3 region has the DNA TGTGCCAGCAGTTCCGTGCGGGGGAACTATGGCTACACCTTC.

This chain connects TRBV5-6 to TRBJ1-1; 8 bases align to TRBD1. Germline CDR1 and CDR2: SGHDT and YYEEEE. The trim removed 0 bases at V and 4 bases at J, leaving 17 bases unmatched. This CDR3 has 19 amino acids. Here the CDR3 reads CASSLGTGTTTGLSTEAFF. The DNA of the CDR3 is TGTGCCAGCAGCTTGGGGACAGGGACTACAACGGGCCTGAGCACTGAAGCTTTCTTT.

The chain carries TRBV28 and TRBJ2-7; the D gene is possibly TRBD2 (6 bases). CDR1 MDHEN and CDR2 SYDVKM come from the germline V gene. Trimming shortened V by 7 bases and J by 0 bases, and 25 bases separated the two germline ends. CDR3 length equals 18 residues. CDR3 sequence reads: CASTQTSGGNLGSYEQYF. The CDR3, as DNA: TGTGCCAGCACCCAGACCAGTGGGGGGAACCTCGGCTCCTACGAGCAGTACTTC.

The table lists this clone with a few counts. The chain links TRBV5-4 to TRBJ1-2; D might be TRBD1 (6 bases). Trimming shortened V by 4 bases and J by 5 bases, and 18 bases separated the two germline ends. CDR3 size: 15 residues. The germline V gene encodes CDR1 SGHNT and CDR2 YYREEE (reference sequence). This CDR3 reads CASSPGYREGYGYTF. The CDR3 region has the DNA TGTGCCAGCAGCCCGGGCTACAGGGAAGGGTATGGCTACACCTTC.

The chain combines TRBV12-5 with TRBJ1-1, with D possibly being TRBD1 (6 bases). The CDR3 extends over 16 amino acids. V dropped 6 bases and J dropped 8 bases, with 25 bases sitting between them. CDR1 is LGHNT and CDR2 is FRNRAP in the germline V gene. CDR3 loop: CASGAGGGTTFVEAFF. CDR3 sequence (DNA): TGTGCTAGTGGCGCCGGTGGGGGCACCACGTTTGTAGAAGCTTTCTTT.

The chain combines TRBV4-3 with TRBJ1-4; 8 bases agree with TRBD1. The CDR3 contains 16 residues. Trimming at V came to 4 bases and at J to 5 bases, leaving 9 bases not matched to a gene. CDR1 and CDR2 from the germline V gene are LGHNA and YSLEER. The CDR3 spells CASSPIGQGKNEKLFF. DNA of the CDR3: TGCGCCAGCAGCCCCATCGGACAGGGCAAAAATGAAAAACTGTTTTTT.

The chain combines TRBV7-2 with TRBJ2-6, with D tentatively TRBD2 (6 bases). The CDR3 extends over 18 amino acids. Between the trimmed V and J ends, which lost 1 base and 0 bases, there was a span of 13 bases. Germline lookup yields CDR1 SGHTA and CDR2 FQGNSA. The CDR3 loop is CASSLVGGYRSGANVLTF. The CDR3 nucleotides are TGTGCCAGCAGCTTAGTCGGAGGGTACCGCTCTGGGGCCAACGTCCTGACTTTC. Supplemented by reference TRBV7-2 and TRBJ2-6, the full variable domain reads GAGVSQSPSNKVTEKGKDVELRCDPISGHTALYWYRQSLGQGLEFLIYFQGNSAPDKSGLPSDRFSAERTGGSVSTLTIQRTQQEDSAVYLCASSLVGGYRSGANVLTFGAGSRLTVL.

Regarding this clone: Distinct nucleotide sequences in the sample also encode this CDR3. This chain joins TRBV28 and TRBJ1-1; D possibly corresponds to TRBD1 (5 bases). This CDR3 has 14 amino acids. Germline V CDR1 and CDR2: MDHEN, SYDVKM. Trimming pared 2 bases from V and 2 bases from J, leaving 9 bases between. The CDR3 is CASSLRGENTEAFF. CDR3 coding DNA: TGTGCCAGCAGTTTACGGGGGGAAAACACTGAAGCTTTCTTT.

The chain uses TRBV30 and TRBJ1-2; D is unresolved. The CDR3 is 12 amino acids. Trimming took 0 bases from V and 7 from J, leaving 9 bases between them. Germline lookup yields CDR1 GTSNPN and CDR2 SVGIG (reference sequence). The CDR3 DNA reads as TGTGCCTGGAGTGTTAGTATTGGTGGCTACACCTTC. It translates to CAWSVSIGGYTF.

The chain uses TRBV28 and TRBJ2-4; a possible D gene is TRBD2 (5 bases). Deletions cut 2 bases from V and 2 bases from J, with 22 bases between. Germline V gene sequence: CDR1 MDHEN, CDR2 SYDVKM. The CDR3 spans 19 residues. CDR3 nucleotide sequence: TGTGCCAGCAGTTTAGAGGGCCCGGCCTTAAACCCTACCAAAAACATTCAGTACTTC. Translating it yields CASSLEGPALNPTKNIQYF.